This T cell receptor beta chain was identified during a study of shared clonotypes between healthy human individuals. Each of the donors was a healthy adult who was HIV-negative and had not had a recent acute infection or vaccination. Findings and limits, study-wide: Generation of non-shared clonotypes was less probable than generation of clonotypes shared by all four donors. Large depth notwithstanding, sorted-subset sequencing proved incomplete by rarefaction.

Germline lookup yields CDR1 SEHNR and CDR2 FQNEAQ (reference sequence). There are 15 residues in the CDR3. The V gene end was trimmed by 5 bases and the J gene end by 5 bases; junction bases not matched to a gene: 6. Investigators spread the genomic DNA of each subset evenly over several immunoSEQ plates. Profiled with immunoSEQ multiplex PCR; TCRdb holds only in-frame clones, not every one. The sample carries about 1 million clones, approximately 80% recorded once. As to this clone: Its antigen remains unidentified.

Sequenced material: memory CD4+ T cells from PBMCs. Subset: CD45RA-negative fraction. This TCR derives from a man younger than 30 in good health. Some clones in this sample may be carry-over from other donors' samples. This chain connects TRBV7-9 to TRBJ2-3; 11 bases agree with TRBD1. CDR3 DNA: TGTGCCAGCAGCCCTAGGACAGGGGGCAAAGATACGCAGTATTTT. Its protein is CASSPRTGGKDTQYF.